This TCR beta chain was found in a study of CD8+ T cells in alopecia areata. Study-wide points: Researchers reported that TCR sharing among patients proved less clear than in mice, possibly HLA-linked.

Sequencing templates came from extracted RNA that was reverse transcribed into cDNA. Clones were sequenced by immunoSEQ multiplex PCR, and TCRdb holds only the in-frame ones, with some missing. The sample holds approximately 140,000 clones, about nine tenths seen once. The germline gives CDR1 GTSNPN, CDR2 SVGIG (reference sequence). The V end was cut by 2 bases, the J end by 6 bases, with 7 bases between. The CDR3 loop spans 12 amino acids. Note on this clone: Its cognate antigen is unknown.

T lymphocytes (CD4+ and CD8+) were sorted from PBMCs. The specimen comprised CD8+ T cells sorted from blood, sampled at week 0. The rearrangement links TRBV30 to TRBJ2-2, with D uncertain. The clonotype was recovered from a human donor with alopecia areata. The CDR3 DNA sequence: TGTGCCTGGAGTTCCAGCCCCGGGGAGCTGTTTTTT. Translated, it gives CAWSSSPGELFF. Drawing the rest from reference TRBV30 and TRBJ2-2, the complete variable domain is SQTIHQWPATLVQPVGSPLSLECTVEGTSNPNLYWYRQAAGRGLQLLFYSVGIGQISSEVPQNLSASRPQDRQFILSSKKLLLSDSGFYLCAWSSSPGELFFGEGSRLTVL.